One and the same sample provided the 23 T cell receptor beta chains below, sequenced in a study of T-cell memory formation after mild COVID-19. TCRdb independently ran MiXCR on the 5' RACE reads; one entry per CDR3 protein. The sample lists under 250,000 distinct CDR3 sequences; roughly 30% were seen once. Sequencing input: PBMCs or a T cell subset sorted from them (not recorded which). The source of these receptors is an adult woman who had mild COVID-19 (a few samples of this study predate the infection). Cell type and time point are not known.

Here the CDR3 reads CASSLEGSDYGYTF. CDR3 in DNA: TGCGCCAGCAGCTTGGAGGGGAGTGACTATGGCTACACCTTC. The chain is built from TRBV5-1 and TRBJ1-2; a possible D gene is TRBD1 (5 bases). Trimming took 0 bases from V and 3 from J, leaving 9 bases between them. This CDR3 has 14 amino acids. Germline V gives CDR1 SGHRS, CDR2 YFSETQ.

The rearrangement links TRBV7-9 to TRBJ2-1; 10 bases fit TRBD2. From germline, CDR1 is SEHNR and CDR2 FQNEAQ (reference sequence). The J segment lost 5 bases and the V segment lost 1 base, leaving 8 bases of the junction unmatched. The CDR3 extends over 17 amino acids. The DNA of the CDR3 is TGTGCCAGCAGCTTAGAGGGGCGGCTAGCGGGAGACAATGAGCAGTTCTTC. This gives the protein CASSLEGRLAGDNEQFF.

The chain couples TRBV5-4 to TRBJ2-1, with no clear D. Germline loops: CDR1 SGHNT, CDR2 YYREEE (reference sequence). This CDR3 is 15 amino acids long. V lost 6 bases, J lost 0 bases, and 13 bases lay in between. The CDR3 DNA reads TGTGCCAGCAAACTCCTGGACCCCTCCTACAATGAGCAGTTCTTC. Protein: CASKLLDPSYNEQFF.

The chain has TRBV5-4 and TRBJ2-7, with D perhaps matching TRBD1 (6 bases). V shed 4 bases and J shed 4 bases, with 15 bases lying between them. The CDR3 length is 14 residues. Germline V lookup: CDR1 SGHNT, CDR2 YYREEE (reference sequence). CDR3 sequence: CASSRRGQLYEQYF. CDR3 bases: TGTGCCAGCAGCCGTAGAGGACAGCTTTACGAGCAGTACTTC.

Only a few counts were recorded for this clonotype. The chain joins TRBV4-3 to TRBJ2-7; the match to TRBD1 covers 7 bases. V was pared by 1 base and J by 3 bases, with 3 bases of the junction left unmatched. The CDR3 extends over 14 amino acids. The germline V gene has CDR1 LGHNA and CDR2 YSLEER. In DNA form, the CDR3 reads TGCGCCAGCAGCCAAGCAGGGGGAAACTACGAGCAGTACTTC. It codes for CASSQAGGNYEQYF.

The chain carries TRBV6-5 and TRBJ2-3; a weak D match, TRBD1 (5 bases). Deletions cut 5 bases from V and 6 bases from J, with 18 bases between. CDR1 is MNHEY, CDR2 SVGAGI, per germline. The CDR3 consists of 15 residues. DNA of the CDR3: TGTGCCAGCAGTCTATCGACTCAGGGTCTGGATACGCAGTATTTT. Its protein is CASSLSTQGLDTQYF.

V and J are TRBV7-2 and TRBJ1-2; D unresolved. The CDR3 spans 13 residues. Germline loops: CDR1 SGHTA, CDR2 FQGNSA. V was trimmed by 0 bases and J by 8 bases, leaving 10 bases between them. CDR3 sequence (DNA): TGTGCCAGCAGCTTAGCAGAGTTGGGCGGCTACACCTTC. Translation gives CASSLAELGGYTF.

A few counts support this clonotype. One end of the junction varies from germline; a read error may be responsible. The chain is built from TRBV9 and TRBJ2-5, with D possibly being TRBD2 (6 bases). CDR1 SGDLS and CDR2 YYNGEE come from the germline V gene. There are 16 residues in the CDR3. CDR3 region: CASSPRGWDFQEPQYF. The CDR3, as DNA: TGTGCCAGCAGCCCCAGAGGGTGGGACTTTCAAGAGCCCCAGTACTTC.

This clonotype came up once. This rearrangement joins TRBV10-3 to TRBJ2-1; 8 nucleotides match TRBD2. This CDR3 has 14 amino acids. The V gene end was trimmed by 5 bases and the J gene end by 8 bases; junction bases not matched to a gene: 8. The V gene's germline CDR1 is ENHRY and CDR2 SYGVKD. CDR3: CAISRTPAGDEQFF. CDR3 DNA: TGTGCCATCAGTCGGACTCCAGCGGGGGATGAGCAGTTCTTC.

This clonotype was counted only a few times. CDR3 DNA sequence: TGTGCCAGCAGACTAGCCGGGACAGGGGCCCGCACAGATACGCAGTATTTT. Its translation: CASRLAGTGARTDTQYF. The chain employs TRBV12-3 or TRBV12-4 and TRBJ2-3; 10 bases are shared with TRBD1. Trimming took 6 bases from V and 1 from J; bases not matched to a gene: 10. The CDR3 loop spans 17 amino acids.

This clonotype has only a few counts. This chain connects TRBV7-2 to TRBJ1-2; unclear D gene. Germline V CDR1 and CDR2: SGHTA, FQGNSA. The CDR3 runs to 14 residues. V lost 4 bases, J lost 5 bases, and 14 bases lay in between. The CDR3 reads CASSSRGNKYGYTF. CDR3 nucleotides: TGTGCCAGCAGCTCCCGGGGTAATAAGTATGGCTACACCTTC.

This chain uses TRBV6-5 with TRBJ2-3; D perhaps matches TRBD1 (6 bases). Between the trimmed V and J ends, which lost 0 bases and 3 bases, there was a span of 10 bases. CDR3 size: 15 residues. Germline-derived CDR1 and CDR2 are MNHEY and SVGAGI. Here the CDR3 DNA reads TGTGCCAGCAGTTACTCCACAGGGCATACAGATACGCAGTATTTT. Translation gives CASSYSTGHTDTQYF.

The J gene is TRBJ2-3, the V gene TRBV6-5; 8 bases match TRBD1. The germline CDR1 and CDR2 sequences are MNHEY and SVGAGI. Trimming took 6 bases from V and 1 from J; bases not matched to a gene: 6. The CDR3 extends over 15 amino acids. CDR3 amino acids: CASSTEDRGTDTQYF. Written as DNA, the CDR3 is TGTGCCAGCAGCACGGAGGACAGGGGCACAGATACGCAGTATTTT.

Only a few counts were recorded for this clonotype. V is TRBV29-1 and J is TRBJ2-5; 9 bases align to TRBD2. Trimming at V came to 2 bases and at J to 5 bases, leaving 6 bases not matched to a gene. CDR3 length: 14 residues. Looked up from germline, CDR1 is SQVTM and CDR2 is ANQGSEA. CDR3 sequence reads: CSVELSGSWETQYF. As DNA, the CDR3 is TGCAGCGTTGAACTTAGCGGGAGTTGGGAGACCCAGTACTTC.

This clonotype has just a few counts. V and J are TRBV11-2 and TRBJ2-7; D is ambiguous. The CDR3 extends over 16 amino acids. V lost 3 bases, J lost 2 bases, and 17 bases lay in between. Germline CDR1 reads SGHAT; CDR2 reads FQNNGV. The CDR3: CASSFGTDLVPYEQYF. The CDR3 DNA is TGTGCCAGCAGCTTCGGAACCGACTTGGTCCCCTACGAGCAGTACTTC.

The J gene is TRBJ2-3, the V gene TRBV5-1; 10 bases agree with TRBD2. This CDR3 comprises 18 residues. Germline loops: CDR1 SGHRS, CDR2 YFSETQ. Losses at the gene ends were 0 bases for V and 2 bases for J; bases not matched to a gene: 9. The CDR3 bases are TGCGCCAGCAGCTTGGCGCTAGCGGGAGCCACTTTCACAGATACGCAGTATTTT. Residues: CASSLALAGATFTDTQYF. Together with reference TRBV5-1 and TRBJ2-3, the CDR3 gives the full variable domain: KAGVTQTPRYLIKTRGQQVTLSCSPISGHRSVSWYQQTPGQGLQFLFEYFSETQRNKGNFPGRFSGRQFSNSRSEMNVSTLELGDSALYLCASSLALAGATFTDTQYFGPGTRLTVL.

The chain links TRBV4-1 to TRBJ2-5; D perhaps matches TRBD1 (6 bases). Germline V gene sequence: CDR1 MGHRA, CDR2 YSYEKL. This CDR3 spans 15 amino acids. V lost 1 base and J lost 5, with 14 bases in between. The CDR3 DNA reads as TGCGCCAGCAGCCAAGCATTGGTAGGGGGTGAGACCCAGTACTTC. This translates into CASSQALVGGETQYF.

This clonotype was counted only a few times. The CDR3 loop reads CASSLTRGYTEAFF. CDR3 nucleotides: TGTGCCAGCAGTTTAACCAGGGGCTACACTGAAGCTTTCTTT. The V and J genes are TRBV12-3 or TRBV12-4 and TRBJ1-1; D is possibly TRBD1 (6 bases). Trimming stripped 2 bases from V and 3 bases from J, with 10 bases between. The CDR3 spans 14 residues.

Many counts were recorded for this clonotype. The J gene is TRBJ2-1, the V gene TRBV12-3 or TRBV12-4; 8 positions agree with TRBD2. The V and J ends lost 5 bases and 7 bases, in that order; junction bases with no gene match: 13. The CDR3 loop spans 16 amino acids. The CDR3 DNA sequence: TGTGCCAGCAGTCCCCCAGGAGCGGGAGTAGAAAATGAGCAGTTCTTC. It yields the protein CASSPPGAGVENEQFF.

This clonotype came up a few times. The genes are TRBV21-1 and TRBJ2-7; whether TRBD1, the table's D call, matches the DNA was not checked. TRBV21-1 is flagged as a pseudogene. The CDR3 has 15 residues. CDR3 residues: CASSKVLTGTYEQYF. Here the CDR3 DNA reads TGTGCCAGCAGCAAAGTTCTAACAGGGACCTACGAGCAGTACTTC.

The chain combines TRBV29-1 with TRBJ2-7; TRBD1 matches 10 bases. Germline V gene data show CDR1 as SQVTM and CDR2 as ANQGSEA. This CDR3 has 15 amino acids. The ends lost 2 bases at V and 4 bases at J; junction bases unmatched: 8. The CDR3 DNA follows: TGCAGCGTTGAAAGCGCCCGACAGGGGGCGTACGAGCAGTACTTC. Residues: CSVESARQGAYEQYF.

This clonotype has more than one count but fewer than ten. The V gene is TRBV11-2, the J gene TRBJ2-7, with a possible D match to TRBD1 (5 bases). Between the trimmed V and J ends, which lost 0 bases and 8 bases, there was a span of 14 bases. Germline-derived CDR1 and CDR2 are SGHAT and FQNNGV. The CDR3 contains 14 residues. The CDR3 region is CASSLDNDRAKQYF. The CDR3 DNA is TGTGCCAGCAGCTTAGACAACGACAGAGCAAAGCAGTACTTC.

In DNA form, the CDR3 reads TGCGCCAGCAGCCAAGTCCCGCTCAGCGGGGTGAACACCGGGGAGCTGTTTTTT. Its translation is CASSQVPLSGVNTGELFF. The rearrangement uses TRBV4-1 and TRBJ2-2, with 7 bases matching TRBD2. This CDR3 has 18 amino acids. J lost 1 base, V lost 1 base, and 9 bases had no gene match. Germline values: CDR1 MGHRA, CDR2 YSYEKL.